These 14 T cell receptor beta chains originate from one sample sequenced in a study of blood T cells in healthy people across ages (dated by TCRdb to 2013 to 2016). Library prep was done by 5' RACE. Instrument on record: Illumina HiSeq 2500. A second PCR of about 6 to 11 cycles was performed with a sample-barcoded 5' primer and a J-beta primer mix. TCRdb redid the processing of the public reads, applying fastp at Q25 and MiXCR, and retained in-frame beta chains. Each CDR3 protein gets just one entry, which takes the most common genes and DNA from the rows behind it. Across this sample there are about 720,000 distinct CDR3 sequences, with about a fifth seen only once. About 20% of the sample belongs to the ten largest clones. Sequencing was performed on blood. These TCRs come from a man aged 70-80 years in good health.

This clonotype was seen only a few times. V is TRBV20-1 and J is TRBJ2-3; no definite D call. The CDR3 totals 13 residues. CDR1 is DFQATT and CDR2 is SNEGSKA in the germline V gene (reference sequence). CDR3 sequence: CTTTDTSTDTQYF. CDR3 coding DNA: TGCACCACGACTGACACCTCAACAGATACGCAGTATTTT.

This clonotype was seen at least ten times. The rearrangement links TRBV12-3 or TRBV12-4 to TRBJ1-1, with D unresolved. Trimming shortened V by 6 bases and J by 1 base, and 9 bases separated the two germline ends. The CDR3 is 13 residues long. The CDR3 reads CASSLQENTEAFF. The CDR3 DNA is TGTGCCAGCAGCCTGCAGGAGAACACTGAAGCTTTCTTT.

CDR3 region: CASSLPRNIGDEQFF. In DNA form, the CDR3 reads TGCGCCAGCAGCTTGCCGAGGAACATTGGGGATGAGCAGTTCTTC. V and J are TRBV5-1 and TRBJ2-5; D ambiguous. The J call may be faulty, since TRBJ2-1 better matches the DNA end. The CDR3 spans 15 residues. CDR1 and CDR2 from the germline V gene are SGHRS and YFSETQ.

This clonotype was observed a handful of times. The rearrangement joins TRBV18 to TRBJ2-4; perhaps TRBD1 as D (5 bases). The CDR3 spans 15 residues. Trimming stripped 0 bases from V and 7 bases from J, with 13 bases between. The germline gives CDR1 KGHSH, CDR2 LQKENI. In DNA, the CDR3 is TGTGCCAGCTCACCACCTGGTTCTCAGGGTAACATTCAGTACTTC. This translates into CASSPPGSQGNIQYF.

This chain links TRBV24-1 with TRBJ2-5; weak D call: TRBD1 (6 bases). The J call may be in error: the DNA end matches TRBJ2-7 better. The CDR3 has 13 amino acids. The germline V gene encodes CDR1 KGHDR and CDR2 SFDVKD. The CDR3 sequence: CATSDAQGYEQYF. The CDR3 DNA reads as TGTGCCACCAGTGATGCACAGGGTTACGAGCAGTACTTC.

This chain joins TRBV11-2 and TRBJ1-1; tentatively, D is TRBD1 (6 bases). This CDR3 contains 15 residues. Trimming removed 2 bases at V and 1 base at J, with 11 bases between. CDR1 SGHAT and CDR2 FQNNGV come from the germline V gene. The CDR3 bases are TGTGCCAGCAGCTTACTGACAGGACAGAACACTGAAGCTTTCTTT. Protein product: CASSLLTGQNTEAFF.

This clonotype was seen a handful of times. The chain uses TRBV29-1 and TRBJ2-1, with 10 positions matching TRBD2. The CDR3 is made up of 14 amino acids. Germline CDR1 and CDR2: SQVTM and ANQGSEA. With V trimmed by 6 bases and J by 5 bases, 7 bases remained unmatched. The DNA of the CDR3 is TGCAGCGTACGACTAGCGGGTCAGAACAATGAGCAGTTCTTC. This sequence encodes CSVRLAGQNNEQFF.

This clonotype came up a few times. The V gene is TRBV7-3, the J gene TRBJ1-2; 10 bases fit TRBD1. Germline CDR1 and CDR2: SGHTA and FQGTGA. The V segment lost 3 bases and the J segment 13 bases; nucleotides outside the gene matches: 14. The CDR3 totals 15 residues. CDR3 nucleotides: TGTGCCAGCAGCTTTTCTTTTTCGGGACAGGGGCTCCGCACCTTC. Its protein is CASSFSFSGQGLRTF.

Only a few counts were recorded for this clonotype. The chain's CDR3 is CSVQGRGYGYTF. The CDR3 nucleotides are TGCAGCGTTCAGGGGAGGGGCTATGGCTACACCTTC. This rearrangement joins TRBV29-1 to TRBJ1-2, with D perhaps matching TRBD1 (6 bases). CDR1 SQVTM and CDR2 ANQGSEA come from the germline V gene. The V and J ends lost 5 bases and 4 bases respectively, with 11 bases between them. CDR3 length: 12 residues.

The chain carries TRBV19 and TRBJ2-3; possibly TRBD1 for D (5 bases). In germline, CDR1 is LNHDA, CDR2 SQIVND (reference sequence). Between the trimmed V and J ends, which lost 10 bases and 8 bases, there was a span of 19 bases. The CDR3 runs to 13 residues. In nucleotides, the CDR3 is TGTGCCACCTCGACAGACAAATGGGCTACGCAGTATTTT. This translates into CATSTDKWATQYF.

The chain has TRBV29-1 and TRBJ2-1, with D possibly matching TRBD1 (6 bases). In germline, CDR1 is SQVTM, CDR2 ANQGSEA. The CDR3 contains 13 residues. V lost 7 bases, J lost 3 bases, and 13 bases lay in between. DNA of the CDR3: TGCAGCGCCAGGACAGCGCTCTACAATGAGCAGTTCTTC. Translating it yields CSARTALYNEQFF.

This clonotype has just a few counts. No conserved phenylalanine or tryptophan is present at the end of the CDR3, so a read error is the likely explanation. The limits of the CDR3 on the DNA are not certain, so only TCRdb's listed CDR3 is given. The chain carries TRBV10-3 and TRBJ1-2; no check of the table's D call, TRBD1, against the DNA was made. Germline lookup yields CDR1 ENHRY and CDR2 SYGVKD. From its first to its last residue, the CDR3 has 14 amino acids. CDR3: CAISALGDRGPLAL.

V usage is TRBV4-2 and J usage is TRBJ1-1, with 7 bases fitting TRBD1. The CDR3 length is 16 residues. V dropped 4 bases and J dropped 9; count of bases not matched to a gene: 17. Germline assignment: CDR1 LGHNA and CDR2 YNFKEQ. For the CDR3, the DNA is TGTGCCAGCAGCCCCCCCTTAGGAGGGGGCGATCGGCAAGCTTTCTTT. It codes for CASSPPLGGGDRQAFF.

V gene TRBV5-1 combines with J gene TRBJ1-4; D is ambiguous. V was clipped by 2 bases and J by 4 bases, with 9 bases between them. The CDR3 totals 14 residues. Germline values: CDR1 SGHRS, CDR2 YFSETQ. Here the CDR3 reads CASSLGGFNEKLFF. DNA of the CDR3: TGCGCCAGCAGCTTAGGAGGATTTAATGAAAAACTGTTTTTT.